This T cell receptor beta chain was recorded in a study of cytomegalovirus exposure and HLA in healthy donors (dated by TCRdb to 2016 to 2017). For the study in its entirety: In an earlier analysis of around 540 of the donors, approximately 260 Gb of sequence data and about 110 million unique TCR beta sequences from roughly 190 million T cells were reported. An early release that covered roughly 600 HLA-typed donors contained about 300 gigabases of sequencing data and approximately 85 million unique TCR sequences. Among the approximately 420 genotyped donors, about 83% belonged to the genetic ancestry cluster associated with self-reported Caucasian donors. The study aimed to test whether cataloging public T cell receptors could reveal signatures of past pathogen exposure. The study used immunosequencing to profile the T cell repertoires of 666 subjects and linked those repertoires to cytomegalovirus serostatus. Along with the roughly 610-subject first cohort, a separate validation cohort of over a hundred different subjects was used. To predict cytomegalovirus infection status, the study brought together high-throughput TCR immunosequencing, statistical association of individual TCRs with disease status, and machine learning. To study patterns of TCR occurrence, a later analysis re-analyzed previously published TCR beta repertoires from hundreds of donors and added high-resolution HLA genotyping. Rather than drawing on any new phenotypic data, the later analysis identified candidate immune exposures from TCR beta sequences and the way those sequences occurred across donors. In an earlier analysis of roughly 600 of the donors, high-throughput TCR beta sequencing was used to judge whether each TCR beta V gene segment behaved as functional or pseudogenic. Donor age, sex, ethnicity and CMV serostatus were compiled alongside the repertoire data. In a later genetic analysis, genome-wide SNP genotypes for about 55% of the roughly 700 donors were used, and that subset was treated as a discovery cohort. Every discovery cohort repertoire had been produced on one sequencing platform. Class I and class II HLA loci were covered by the typing at four-digit resolution. The number of typed donors differed by locus: about 620-640 for A, B, C, DRB1 and DQB1; approximately 520 for DQA1; around 610 for DPA1; and roughly 450 for DPB1. Because of strong linkage in the cohort, a few DR-DQ haplotypes were treated as single units for association and clustering. Across around 400 genotyped donors of the cohort, an average of about 240,000 unique TCR beta nucleotide sequences per donor were sequenced, and around 19% of those sequences were non-productive.

Summary of the overall study and its limitations: According to a later analysis, TCR association rates differed among HLA loci, with DRB1 alleles showing the most associated TCRs and HLA-C alleles showing the fewest. It was suggested by the authors that the approach could potentially be generalized to other disease states and immunological phenotypes. Because the 87-base-pair reads could not distinguish some IMGT-functional V segments, including TRBV6-2 and TRBV6-3, those segments were excluded. Most TCR sequences were seen in very few donors, while some public TCRs were found in many individuals. At a false discovery rate of 0.05, a later analysis linked fewer than 20,000 TCR beta sequences to specific HLA alleles. In a later genetic analysis, fewer N-insertions in productive TCRs were reported among donors in an Asian-associated ancestry cluster than the roughly 700-donor mean. A few of the identified cytomegalovirus-associated TCR beta chains were confirmed in vitro to be specific for cytomegalovirus antigens. Linkage disequilibrium might explain the correlated functional status among segregating V segments, but an unknown experimental factor could not be ruled out. The cohort was sequenced for TCR beta chains only, and without alpha or paired-chain data the features that could be detected were limited. A further reported finding was that TCR beta sequences accurately predicted the HLA-A and HLA-B alleles for most subjects in the first cohort. In a later analysis, most CMV-associated TCR beta chains were found to appear HLA-restricted, with HLA associations seemingly driven largely by CMV exposure. Several of the top co-occurrence clusters appeared to be linked to parvovirus B19, influenza, CMV and Epstein-Barr virus, according to a later analysis. The study gave a list of 150 to 200 TCR beta chains associated with cytomegalovirus. In a later analysis, HLA-associated TCR beta chains were found to be more clonally expanded and to have lower generation probabilities than equally common non-associated chains. Strong co-occurrence of HLA alleles, especially DR and DQ, made assigning TCR associations to individual alleles difficult. Because counts were too low, roughly 16 rarely observed V segments, including chromosome 9 orphons, were left out of the earlier analysis of about 500 of the donors. The sequencing pipeline was judged likely to have produced a cluster of highly shared sequence variants as a technical artifact. An earlier analysis of several hundred of the donors showed that most TCR beta V segments appeared in productive rearrangements either about 87% or about 30% of the time, which broadly matched IMGT annotations. Because HLA typing was missing for some donors at each locus, association tests included only the typed subset. A later genetic analysis associated a missense DCLRE1C variant with V-gene and J-gene trimming of TCR beta chains, and an independent cohort replicated the association. The presence/absence analyses assumed that sequencing depth was roughly uniform across donors, and that assumption may not be true. Cytomegalovirus status was reported to be diagnosed by the classifier with high specificity and sensitivity in both the original and validation cohorts. Immune exposure information for the cohort was limited to CMV serostatus.

The cohort was made up of about 670 healthy bone marrow donors. All cohort members were sampled while nominally healthy, although unrecorded immune exposures were likely present. The donor tested CMV seropositive, placing the donor among the roughly 300 seropositive members of the cohort. A peripheral blood sample was provided by each donor, and peripheral blood mononuclear cells were used for TCR beta sequencing. Genomic DNA was extracted from the blood cell samples with the Qiagen DNeasy Blood Extraction Kit. The CDR3 measures 13 amino acids from cysteine to phenylalanine. Just the 39-base CDR3 DNA is kept, in frame starting at base 1. The germline V gene supplies CDR1 SGHNT and CDR2 YENEEA. This clone was picked up a small number of times. Its antigen is currently not known. Mismatch with germline at one junction end may stem from a read error. Libraries were constructed by the immunoSEQ multiplex PCR assay. For the multiplex PCR, a mixture combining 60 forward primers for TCR Vbeta segments and 13 reverse primers for TCR Jbeta segments was used. The CDR3 region of rearranged TCR beta genes was amplified from genomic DNA by a multiplex PCR assay. The amplified TCR beta libraries were sequenced on the Illumina HiSeq System as 87-base-pair reads. In the original analysis: A later analysis counted about 82 million unique TCR beta chains across the 650 to 700 repertoires, and around 12 million of these chains were shared by at least two donors. A nearest-neighbor algorithm error-corrected the raw reads and collapsed the reads into unique sequences, merging closely related sequences to remove PCR and sequencing errors. Alignment of CDR3 sequences to IMGT reference sequences was used to assign V, D and J gene segments. For a sequence to be retained, a match of at least six nucleotides was required to both a V gene segment and a J gene segment. A rearrangement was called productive if the CDR3 had no stop codons and remained in frame with V and J, and every other rearrangement was called non-productive. CDR3 was defined according to IMGT convention as the region running from the second conserved V-encoded cysteine to the conserved J-encoded phenylalanine. The earlier analysis of fewer than 700 of the donors excluded sequences that lacked an unambiguous match to a single V gene segment. In an earlier analysis of 587 of the donors, V segments were called functional above 56.7% productive rearrangements and were called segregating when the between-donor standard deviation exceeded 5%. A statistical classification framework was developed to diagnose cytomegalovirus status using the catalog of TCR beta chain sequences. A later analysis assigned V and J genes by comparing TCR nucleotide sequences with IMGT/GENE-DB human TR gene sequences. Using the TCRdist pipeline, a later analysis assigned CDR3 sequences along with most-parsimonious VDJ recombination scenarios. In a later analysis, every TCR beta chain was defined by the combination of its CDR3 amino acid sequence and its V-gene family, and reads without a unique V-gene family were dropped. As a way to deal with suspected cross-contamination and a sequencing artifact, a later analysis dropped 640 or so nucleotide sequences that were highly shared and had low generation probability. A later analysis calculated a clonal expansion index for each public chain from normalized within-repertoire ranks of inferred template counts. In a later analysis, generation probabilities were computed using a VDJ recombination model fitted to out-of-frame rearrangements, and the results were checked against IGoR. In a later analysis, TCR-TCR, TCR-HLA and TCR-CMV co-occurrence was scored with hypergeometric tests, and a repertoire-size bias correction was applied to TCR pairs. To estimate false discovery rates, a later analysis permuted the HLA or CMV assignments 20 times. In a later analysis, co-occurring TCRs were grouped using DBSCAN, with TCRdist sequence similarity added in when clustering inside HLA-allele-positive subsets. Repertoires with fewer than 30,000 or more than 120,000 public chains, plus five repertoires with anomalous nucleotide sharing, were excluded from co-occurrence clustering. TCRdb took this table from immuneACCESS and kept in-frame rearrangements with V and J called. Such tables lack part of the clones; where checked against another copy, unresolved V genes explain under half of the gap, and the rest is unexplained. V, J and clone size are those of that table, while D and trimming were read from the DNA. The sample includes about 89,000 clones, with about four fifths observed a single time. The ten top clones hold approximately 3.7% of the sample.

This chain joins TRBV11-3 to TRBJ2-3, with 9 bases aligning to TRBD2. This sequence was found in a female donor in good health and CMV-seropositive. Source material: PBMCs. The DNA sequence follows: TGTGCCAGCAGCTTAAGCGGGGGGCCACGGAGGCATTTT. Its protein product is CASSLSGGPRRHF.